One T cell receptor beta chain is described in this entry. Its antigen is as yet unknown. In this CDR3 the conserved last residue, phenylalanine or tryptophan, is missing, so a read error is likely. It is unclear where the CDR3 begins or ends on the DNA, so no DNA is shown, and the CDR3 is as TCRdb lists it. RNA transcripts were the template for amplifying TCR beta CDR3 regions. The HTBI primer set served for first-round RT-PCR of the TCR CDR3. TCRdb analysed the multiplex PCR reads with MiXCR anew, one entry per CDR3 protein. There are 500,000 to 750,000 distinct CDR3 sequences in the sample; roughly 46% occur only once, and roughly 7.7% lies in the top ten. The sample comes from a study of T cells in Graves' hyperthyroidism and ophthalmopathy. General study results and limits: Using 13 V-J features, a model discriminated ophthalmopathy from stable hyperthyroidism. In validation, the model predicted ophthalmopathy. These predictions came a median approximately six months before onset.

Graves' hyperthyroidism was deemed stable absent ophthalmopathy progression within 18 months. The TCR sequence derives from a woman between 18 and 29 years old with Graves' hyperthyroidism. Sequencing was performed on peripheral blood or thyroid tissue (not recorded which).

CDR3 sequence reads: CASRAAGTS. This chain uses TRBV2 with TRBJ2-7; TRBD2 was called by the table and not checked on the DNA. The CDR3 comprises 9 residues, both ends counted. Germline CDR1 reads SNHLY; CDR2 reads FYNNEI.